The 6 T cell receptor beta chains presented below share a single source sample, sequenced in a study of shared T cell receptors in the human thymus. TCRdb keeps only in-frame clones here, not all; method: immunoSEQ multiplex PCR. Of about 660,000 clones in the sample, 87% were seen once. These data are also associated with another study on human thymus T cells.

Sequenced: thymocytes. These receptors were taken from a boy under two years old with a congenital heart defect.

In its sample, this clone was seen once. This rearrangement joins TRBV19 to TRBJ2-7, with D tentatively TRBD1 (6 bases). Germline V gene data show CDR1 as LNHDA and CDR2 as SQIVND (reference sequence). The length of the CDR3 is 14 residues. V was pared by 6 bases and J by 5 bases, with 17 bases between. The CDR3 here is CASSEQGIVNEQYF. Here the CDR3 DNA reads TGTGCCAGTAGCGAACAGGGAATTGTTAACGAGCAGTACTTC.

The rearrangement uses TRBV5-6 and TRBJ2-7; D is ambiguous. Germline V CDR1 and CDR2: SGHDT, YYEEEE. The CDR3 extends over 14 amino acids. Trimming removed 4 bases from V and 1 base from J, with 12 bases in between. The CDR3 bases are TGTGCCAGCAGCCCCGAGGTGCGTTCCTACGAGCAGTACTTC. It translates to CASSPEVRSYEQYF.

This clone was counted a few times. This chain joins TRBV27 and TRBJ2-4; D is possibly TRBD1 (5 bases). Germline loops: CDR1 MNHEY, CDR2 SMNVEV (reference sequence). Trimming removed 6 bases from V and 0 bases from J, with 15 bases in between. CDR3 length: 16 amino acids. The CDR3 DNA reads TGTGCCAGCAGCCTGACAGTTTACCTAGCCAAAAACATTCAGTACTTC. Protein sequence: CASSLTVYLAKNIQYF.

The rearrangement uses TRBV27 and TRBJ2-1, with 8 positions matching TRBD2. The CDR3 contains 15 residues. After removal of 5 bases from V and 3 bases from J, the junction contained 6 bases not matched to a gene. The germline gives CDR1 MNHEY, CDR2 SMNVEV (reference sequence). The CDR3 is CASSTTGGGYNEQFF. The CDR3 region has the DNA TGTGCCAGCAGTACTACGGGGGGGGGCTACAATGAGCAGTTCTTC.

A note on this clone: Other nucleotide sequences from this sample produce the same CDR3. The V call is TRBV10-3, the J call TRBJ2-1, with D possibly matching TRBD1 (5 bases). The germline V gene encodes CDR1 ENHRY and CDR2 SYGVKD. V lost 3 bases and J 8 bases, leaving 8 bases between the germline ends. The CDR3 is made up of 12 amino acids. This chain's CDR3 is CAISDRGHEQFF. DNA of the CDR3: TGTGCCATCAGTGATAGGGGTCATGAGCAGTTCTTC.

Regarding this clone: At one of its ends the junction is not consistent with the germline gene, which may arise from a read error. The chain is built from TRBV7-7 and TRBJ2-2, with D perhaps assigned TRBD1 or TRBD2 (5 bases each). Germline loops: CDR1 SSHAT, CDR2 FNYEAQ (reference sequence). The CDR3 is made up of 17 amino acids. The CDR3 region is CASSLARGQGTTGELFF. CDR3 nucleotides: TGTGCTAGCAGCTTAGCGCGTGGGCAGGGTACCACCGGGGAGCTGTTTTTT.